The subject of this entry is one T cell receptor (beta chain). Profiled with immunoSEQ multiplex PCR; TCRdb holds only in-frame clones, not every one. The table records tens of thousands of clones, about 91% of them present only once. This sample was included in a study of OX40 agonist ivuxolimab in advanced cancers. Looking at the study overall: As their treatment, patients were administered ivuxolimab, an agonistic anti-OX40 (CD134) antibody. Aged about 20 to 80 with a mean of approximately 57 years, they were 82.7% male.

The clonotype was recovered from an adult with an advanced solid tumor such as melanoma, head and neck, liver or kidney cancer. This specimen was CD4+ or CD8+ T cells sorted from blood, taken in a trial of the OX40 agonist ivuxolimab.

The CDR3 sequence: CASSDRGHGSDNEQFF. DNA for the CDR3: TGTGCCAGCAGCGACAGGGGGCACGGGAGTGACAATGAGCAGTTCTTC. The V and J genes are TRBV7-9 and TRBJ2-1; 10 bases line up with TRBD1. The CDR3 has 16 amino acids. Looked up from germline, CDR1 is SEHNR and CDR2 is FQNEAQ (reference sequence). Trimming removed 5 bases from V and 5 bases from J; junction bases left unmatched: 9.